A single sample is the source of the 21 T cell receptor beta chains below, sequenced in a study of CD8 T cells in Susac syndrome. Random hexamers were used to reverse transcribe the RNA input (roughly 0.5 to 1 ug). TCRdb fed the immunoSEQ multiplex PCR reads into MiXCR, producing one record per CDR3 protein. The table has about 250,000 distinct CDR3 sequences, 93% seen once. The sequenced sample consisted of CD4+ T cells from PBMCs. These receptor sequences come from a human donor with multiple sclerosis.

The chain has TRBV5-4 and TRBJ2-4, with D maybe TRBD1 (5 bases). The ends were cut back, 4 bases at V and 1 base at J, with 12 bases in the middle. CDR3 size: 15 residues. The germline gives CDR1 SGHNT, CDR2 YYREEE (reference sequence). Here the CDR3 reads CASSIARDAKNIQYF. CDR3 bases: TGTGCCAGCAGCATCGCCAGGGATGCCAAAAACATTCAGTACTTC.

This chain uses TRBV15 with TRBJ2-7; D may be TRBD1 or TRBD2 (5 bases each). This CDR3 is 16 amino acids long. The ends were cut back, 5 bases at V and 3 bases at J, with 20 bases in the middle. Germline CDR1 reads LNHNV; CDR2 reads YYDKDF (reference sequence). The CDR3 sequence: CATSPMGVSSIYEQYF. CDR3 in DNA: TGTGCCACCAGCCCAATGGGGGTCTCTAGCATCTACGAGCAGTACTTC.

The chain couples TRBV20-1 to TRBJ2-5, with 10 bases that match TRBD1. The length of the CDR3 is 14 residues. J lost 4 bases, V lost 3 bases, and 5 bases had no gene match. In germline, CDR1 is DFQATT, CDR2 SNEGSKA (reference sequence). This CDR3 reads CSASPGTGVETQYF. The CDR3 nucleotides read TGCAGTGCTAGCCCCGGGACAGGGGTAGAGACCCAGTACTTC.

V is TRBV5-1 and J is TRBJ2-1; D is uncertain. The CDR3 runs to 15 residues. From germline, CDR1 is SGHRS and CDR2 YFSETQ. The germline V and J ends were trimmed by 4 bases and 0 bases, with 11 bases remaining between them. In DNA, the CDR3 is TGCGCCAGCAGCGCCGACACGAGCTCCTACAATGAGCAGTTCTTC. Protein product: CASSADTSSYNEQFF.

The chain couples TRBV5-4 to TRBJ2-7; 8 bases map to TRBD1. CDR1 is SGHNT and CDR2 is YYREEE in the germline V gene (reference sequence). J gave up 6 bases and V 4 bases, and 9 bases lay outside the gene matches. This CDR3 region has 14 residues. The CDR3 DNA follows: TGTGCCAGCAGCGTCGGAAGGACAGGGCGCGAGCAGTACGTC. It translates to CASSVGRTGREQYV.

V gene TRBV24-1 combines with J gene TRBJ1-5; 8 bases are shared with TRBD1. V trimming: 6 bases; J trimming: 9 bases; junction bases outside the gene matches: 6. The germline V gene has CDR1 KGHDR and CDR2 SFDVKD. The CDR3 is 13 amino acids. The chain's CDR3 is CATSSAGGLPQHF. The CDR3 DNA is TGTGCCACCAGTTCGGCAGGGGGCCTGCCCCAGCATTTT.

The rearrangement joins TRBV29-1 to TRBJ1-2, with 8 bases lining up with TRBD1. From germline, CDR1 is SQVTM and CDR2 ANQGSEA. V lost 4 bases and J lost 8; bases outside the gene matches: 9. CDR3 length: 13 residues. In DNA form, the CDR3 reads TGCAGCGTTGTACAGGGGGGTGGCGGAGGCTACACCTTC. As protein: CSVVQGGGGGYTF.

The genes are TRBV7-8 and TRBJ2-3; 12 nucleotides match TRBD2. The CDR3 loop spans 20 amino acids. V dropped 0 bases and J dropped 5; count of bases not matched to a gene: 15. CDR1 is SGHVS and CDR2 is FQNEAQ in the germline V gene. In DNA, the CDR3 is TGTGCCAGCAGCTTAGCCCTGGTTTGGTCTAGCGGGGGGGCCGTAGATACGCAGTATTTT. Its translation: CASSLALVWSSGGAVDTQYF.

V gene TRBV5-1 combines with J gene TRBJ1-1; D is undetermined. Between the trimmed V and J ends, which lost 0 bases and 11 bases, there was a span of 14 bases. The CDR3 consists of 13 residues. Germline loops: CDR1 SGHRS, CDR2 YFSETQ. Written as DNA, the CDR3 is TGCGCCAGCAGCTTGGGGGAAGGTGGAGAGGCTTTCTTT. Protein: CASSLGEGGEAFF. Supplemented by reference TRBV5-1 and TRBJ1-1, the full variable domain reads KAGVTQTPRYLIKTRGQQVTLSCSPISGHRSVSWYQQTPGQGLQFLFEYFSETQRNKGNFPGRFSGRQFSNSRSEMNVSTLELGDSALYLCASSLGEGGEAFFGQGTRLTVV.

V usage is TRBV3-1 and J usage is TRBJ1-1; D possibly corresponds to TRBD1 (5 bases). This CDR3 region has 13 residues. Germline assignment: CDR1 LGHDT and CDR2 YNNKEL (reference sequence). Trimming removed 0 bases from V and 11 bases from J, with 13 bases in between. CDR3: CASSQDGYRQAFF. CDR3 DNA sequence: TGTGCCAGCAGCCAAGATGGGTACAGACAGGCTTTCTTT.

This chain connects TRBV11-3 to TRBJ1-1; no definite D call. Germline CDR1 is SGHNT and CDR2 is YENEEA. This CDR3 is 12 amino acids long. The ends were cut back, 3 bases at V and 13 bases at J, with 15 bases in the middle. CDR3 region: CASSFETEQVFF. The CDR3 DNA is TGTGCCAGCAGCTTCGAGACGGAACAAGTTTTCTTT.

CDR3: CASRIGQGGNQPQHF. For the CDR3, the DNA is TGTGCCAGCAGAATCGGACAGGGTGGCAATCAGCCCCAGCATTTT. The chain recombines TRBV6-6 with TRBJ1-5; 8 bases fit TRBD1. The V segment lost 6 bases and the J segment 2 bases; nucleotides outside the gene matches: 6. The CDR3 is 15 amino acids. Per germline, CDR1 MNHNY and CDR2 SVGAGI (reference sequence).

This clonotype was counted a few times. This rearrangement joins TRBV24-1 to TRBJ2-2; D remains unclear. Germline CDR1 and CDR2: KGHDR and SFDVKD. Trimming cost V 4 bases and J 2 bases, with 10 bases left between them. The CDR3 is made up of 15 amino acids. The CDR3 sequence is CATSDRVTNTGELFF. The CDR3 nucleotides read TGTGCCACCAGTGACCGGGTAACCAACACCGGGGAGCTGTTTTTT.

The sample holds one count of this clonotype. This chain connects TRBV12-3 or TRBV12-4 to TRBJ2-5, with D possibly TRBD2 on 7 matching bases. V was pared by 4 bases and J by 9 bases, with 18 bases between. The CDR3 spans 14 residues. The CDR3 protein is CASSSRIQGRAQYF. CDR3 DNA sequence: TGTGCCAGCAGTTCGCGAATCCAGGGGAGGGCCCAGTACTTC.

The chain recombines TRBV25-1 with TRBJ1-6; no reliable D call. The CDR3 totals 14 residues. The germline V gene has CDR1 MGHDK and CDR2 SYGVNS. V lost 4 bases and J 0 bases, leaving 4 bases between the germline ends. CDR3 region: CASSGISYNSPLHF. The DNA for the CDR3 is TGTGCCAGCAGTGGAATCTCCTATAATTCACCCCTCCACTTT.

The rearrangement joins TRBV29-1 to TRBJ2-3; 8 bases fit TRBD1. The CDR3 runs to 13 residues. V was clipped by 4 bases and J by 4 bases; unmatched bases: 4. Germline assignment: CDR1 SQVTM and CDR2 ANQGSEA. CDR3 loop: CSVVPRGPDTQYF. The DNA of the CDR3 is TGCAGCGTTGTTCCCAGGGGGCCAGATACGCAGTATTTT.

This clonotype appeared once. V usage is TRBV3-1 and J usage is TRBJ1-5; 9 nucleotides align to TRBD1. Germline assignment: CDR1 LGHDT and CDR2 YNNKEL (reference sequence). The CDR3 is made up of 15 amino acids. With V trimmed by 4 bases and J by 6 bases, 7 bases remained unmatched. CDR3 in DNA: TGTGCCAGCAGCCCGGGGGACAGGGCGAGTCAGCCCCAGCATTTT. It translates to CASSPGDRASQPQHF.

This clonotype has more than one count but fewer than ten. This chain uses TRBV6-4 with TRBJ1-2; no firm D call. V was pared by 10 bases and J by 8 bases, with 20 bases between. Germline V lookup: CDR1 MRHNA, CDR2 SNTAGT. The CDR3 runs 13 residues. CDR3 loop: CATRERGTSGYTF. The CDR3 DNA is TGTGCCACCCGAGAGCGGGGTACAAGCGGCTACACCTTC.

This chain uses TRBV7-9 with TRBJ2-5; D ambiguous. There are 12 residues in the CDR3. Per germline, CDR1 SEHNR and CDR2 FQNEAQ (reference sequence). Trimming cost V 3 bases and J 4 bases, with 6 bases left between them. This CDR3 reads CASSFTLETQYF. The CDR3 coding sequence is TGTGCCAGCAGCTTCACCTTAGAGACCCAGTACTTC.

The CDR3 nucleotides are TGTGCCAGCTCTAGAACAGGGGGTGTAGCTGGCTACACCTTC. As protein: CASSRTGGVAGYTF. This chain joins TRBV9 and TRBJ1-2, with 8 nucleotides matching TRBD1. The CDR3 totals 14 residues. The V segment lost 7 bases and the J segment 7 bases; nucleotides outside the gene matches: 12. Per the germline V gene, CDR1 is SGDLS and CDR2 is YYNGEE.

The rearrangement links TRBV6-6 to TRBJ1-5; D gene ambiguous. CDR3 length: 14 amino acids. The V and J ends lost 1 base and 1 base respectively, with 5 bases between them. CDR1 and CDR2 (germline): MNHNY, SVGAGI (reference sequence). The CDR3 is CASSYFGSNQPQHF. DNA for the CDR3: TGTGCCAGCAGTTACTTCGGGAGCAATCAGCCCCAGCATTTT.